This section outlines one T cell receptor beta chain sequence together with its context. Its antigen remains unknown. Anyone with autoimmune disease history or systemic immunosuppression was excluded. The CDR3 extends over 14 amino acids. In germline, CDR1 is SGHAT, CDR2 FQNNGV. The trim removed 7 bases at V and 7 bases at J, leaving 9 bases unmatched. The data were obtained in a study of OX40 agonist ivuxolimab in advanced cancers. General study findings and limits: The specificity for antigen of the expanded peripheral T cells was not determined. Relative to CD4+, CD8+ T cells held more expanded clones on average.

Clones were sequenced by immunoSEQ multiplex PCR, and TCRdb holds only the in-frame ones, with some missing. The sample shows tens of thousands of clones, 89% of them seen only once. The chain has TRBV11-2 and TRBJ2-1, with TRBD2 matching 8 bases. The specimen was CD4+ or CD8+ T cells sorted from blood, collected in a trial of the OX40 agonist ivuxolimab. This clonotype was sampled from an adult with an advanced solid tumor such as melanoma, head and neck, liver or kidney cancer. The CDR3, as DNA: TGTGCCAGCAACTCCGGGGGGGGCATGAATGAGCAGTTCTTC. Encoded protein: CASNSGGGMNEQFF.